The next 14 T cell receptor beta chains were all read from a single sample in a study of T cell responses to AZD1222 COVID-19 vaccine. Produced via immunoSEQ multiplex PCR; TCRdb's table is partial and in-frame only. This sample has 150,000 to 200,000 clones, with 93% found just once. Source: peripheral blood, taken on day 0 of AZD1222 vaccination. The receptors were gathered from an adult in good health.

In its sample, this clone was seen a few times. The chain uses TRBV5-4 and TRBJ2-2; the D is unclear. The V and J ends lost 3 bases and 4 bases respectively, with 16 bases between them. Germline CDR1 reads SGHNT; CDR2 reads YYREEE (reference sequence). The CDR3 has 16 amino acids. DNA for the CDR3: TGTGCCAGCAGCTCCGGCCTACGCGGAAGCACCGGGGAGCTGTTTTTT. It specifies CASSSGLRGSTGELFF.

The V call is TRBV7-9, the J call TRBJ1-2; D unclear. The CDR3 is made up of 13 amino acids. V was trimmed by 5 bases and J by 3 bases, leaving 10 bases between them. Germline CDR1 is SEHNR and CDR2 is FQNEAQ (reference sequence). CDR3 sequence (DNA): TGTGCCAGCAGCCAGGACTCGCACTATGGCTACACCTTC. It specifies CASSQDSHYGYTF.

V and J are TRBV10-3 and TRBJ2-5, with 7 positions matching TRBD1. The CDR3 is 13 residues long. Per the germline V gene, CDR1 is ENHRY and CDR2 is SYGVKD. The V segment lost 6 bases and the J segment 1 base; nucleotides outside the gene matches: 2. Here the CDR3 reads CAIRRDSQETQYF. As DNA, the CDR3 is TGTGCCATCAGGAGGGACAGCCAAGAGACCCAGTACTTC.

The table lists this clone with a few counts. The gene calls are TRBV18 and TRBJ1-2, with TRBD1 matching over 8 bases. The J segment lost 4 bases and the V segment lost 3 bases, leaving 10 bases of the junction unmatched. This CDR3 is 16 amino acids long. Germline-derived CDR1 and CDR2 are KGHSH and LQKENI. The CDR3 sequence is CASSPGTGVNVYGYTF. In DNA form, the CDR3 reads TGTGCCAGCTCACCCGGGACAGGAGTAAACGTCTATGGCTACACCTTC. Looking up the rest from reference TRBV18 and TRBJ1-2 gives the full variable domain: NAGVMQNPRHLVRRRGQEARLRCSPMKGHSHVYWYRQLPEEGLKFMVYLQKENIIDESGMPKERFSAEFPKEGPSILRIQQVVRGDSAAYFCASSPGTGVNVYGYTFGSGTRLTVV.

This sequence joins TRBV7-8 and TRBJ2-7; D gene uncertain. Deletions cut 1 base from V and 3 bases from J, with 10 bases between. CDR3 length: 14 amino acids. Germline CDR1 reads SGHVS; CDR2 reads FQNEAQ. In nucleotides, the CDR3 is TGTGCCAGCAGCTTAGACCGGCCCATCTACGAGCAGTACTTC. Residues: CASSLDRPIYEQYF.

The rearrangement uses TRBV19 and TRBJ1-3; no firm D call. The CDR3 length is 11 residues. V was cut by 10 bases and J by 7 bases, with 11 bases left in between. The germline gives CDR1 LNHDA, CDR2 SQIVND (reference sequence). The CDR3 protein is CATSSRNTIYF. The CDR3 DNA follows: TGTGCCACCAGCTCTAGGAACACCATATATTTT.

The rearrangement uses TRBV4-1 and TRBJ1-1; maybe TRBD1 (6 bases). The germline V gene has CDR1 MGHRA and CDR2 YSYEKL. V was clipped by 0 bases and J by 1 base, with 9 bases between them. This CDR3 spans 15 amino acids. In DNA form, the CDR3 reads TGCGCCAGCAGCCAAGAGGGGGCGGGGAACACTGAAGCTTTCTTT. Translating gives CASSQEGAGNTEAFF.

CDR3 sequence: CASSYGTVNTEAFF. In nucleotides, the CDR3 is TGTGCCAGCAGTTACGGGACTGTGAACACTGAAGCTTTCTTT. The rearrangement links TRBV6-5 to TRBJ1-1, with TRBD1 as a possible D gene (5 bases). CDR3 length: 14 amino acids. The ends were cut back, 2 bases at V and 0 bases at J, with 7 bases in the middle. Germline V gives CDR1 MNHEY, CDR2 SVGAGI.

This chain uses TRBV9 with TRBJ1-6; D may be TRBD1 (6 bases). The V and J ends lost 4 bases and 6 bases respectively, with 17 bases between them. Germline V gene sequence: CDR1 SGDLS, CDR2 YYNGEE. The CDR3 spans 16 residues. CDR3 coding DNA: TGTGCCAGCAGCCCTGGGGGGGCGCGAAGTAATTCACCCCTCCACTTT. Its protein product is CASSPGGARSNSPLHF.

This clone appeared once. This chain uses TRBV5-1 with TRBJ1-2; 11 nucleotides align to TRBD1. CDR1 SGHRS and CDR2 YFSETQ come from the germline V gene. The junction had 6 bases not matched to a gene; V was cut back by 3 bases and J by 8 bases. CDR3 length: 14 amino acids. The CDR3 region has the DNA TGCGCCAGCAGCTCGGGACAGGGGGAAGGAGGCTACACCTTC. It specifies CASSSGQGEGGYTF.

The chain uses TRBV19 and TRBJ1-2, with D possibly matching TRBD1 (5 bases). Germline V gene sequence: CDR1 LNHDA, CDR2 SQIVND (reference sequence). This CDR3 region has 16 residues. With 8 bases removed from V and 4 bases from J, the gap between germline ends came to 23 bases. The CDR3 sequence is CASQGTEAEELYGYTF. The CDR3 region has the DNA TGTGCCAGTCAAGGGACCGAGGCCGAAGAGCTCTATGGCTACACCTTC.

The chain joins TRBV7-6 to TRBJ2-3; D could derive from TRBD1 or TRBD2 (5 bases each). Germline CDR1 is SGHVS and CDR2 is FNYEAQ. CDR3 length equals 16 residues. Deletions cut 5 bases from V and 3 bases from J, with 18 bases between. In nucleotides, the CDR3 is TGTGCCAGCAGCGTATATGGGGACGGCCCGACAGATACGCAGTATTTT. The encoded protein is CASSVYGDGPTDTQYF.

The rearrangement links TRBV5-4 to TRBJ2-7; D unresolved. The germline V and J ends were trimmed by 2 bases and 5 bases, with 14 bases remaining between them. The CDR3 runs 14 residues. The V gene's germline CDR1 is SGHNT and CDR2 YYREEE (reference sequence). CDR3 nucleotides: TGTGCCAGCAGCTTCGACATCCCAGTTAACGAGCAGTACTTC. Its translation is CASSFDIPVNEQYF.

The chain recombines TRBV7-9 with TRBJ2-3, with D tentatively TRBD2 (6 bases). The V end was cut by 2 bases, the J end by 3 bases, with 9 bases between. The germline CDR1 and CDR2 sequences are SEHNR and FQNEAQ (reference sequence). This CDR3 is 14 amino acids long. The CDR3 loop reads CASSLSGRTDTQYF. The CDR3, as DNA: TGTGCCAGCAGCTTATCGGGGAGGACAGATACGCAGTATTTT.